Sequencing of this TCR beta chain was carried out in a study of T-cell reconstitution after alpha-beta-depleted transplantation in children. J lost 0 bases, V lost 4 bases, and 5 bases had no gene match. The CDR3 has 15 amino acids. Germline V gives CDR1 DFQATT, CDR2 SNEGSKA (reference sequence). Notes on the study in general: The high TCRbeta diversity at day 60 in some patients came from surviving recipient T cells and thymic progenitors. There were reportedly several hundred expanded graft clones from which alpha-beta T cells came about two months after transplant.

Unique molecular identifiers featured in how the TCRbeta library was prepared. TCRdb analysed the PCR reads with MiXCR anew, one entry per CDR3 protein. The sample shows fewer than 350,000 distinct CDR3 sequences, about a tenth of them seen only once. Worth noting for this clonotype: As yet, its antigen is unknown.

The receptor was isolated from a boy under three years old with acute myeloid leukemia, due to receive a stem cell transplant. Sequencing used PBMCs, obtained before TCRalphabeta/CD19-depleted stem cell transplant. The chain combines TRBV20-1 with TRBJ2-3; 9 bases map to TRBD2. This CDR3 reads CSAKRLAVSTDTQYF. The CDR3 DNA follows: TGCAGTGCTAAACGACTAGCGGTTAGCACAGATACGCAGTATTTT.